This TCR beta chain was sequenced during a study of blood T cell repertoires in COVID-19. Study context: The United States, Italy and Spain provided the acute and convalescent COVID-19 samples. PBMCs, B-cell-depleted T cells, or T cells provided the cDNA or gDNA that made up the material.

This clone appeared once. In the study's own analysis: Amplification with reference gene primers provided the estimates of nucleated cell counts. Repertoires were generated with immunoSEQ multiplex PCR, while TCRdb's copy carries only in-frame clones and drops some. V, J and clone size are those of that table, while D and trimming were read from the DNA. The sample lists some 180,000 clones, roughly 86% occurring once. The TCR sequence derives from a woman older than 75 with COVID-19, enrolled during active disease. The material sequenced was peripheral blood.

CDR3 protein: CASSQDIGGAQHF. In DNA, the CDR3 is TGCGCCAGCAGCCAAGATATCGGGGGGGCCCAGCATTTT. The chain is built from TRBV4-3 and TRBJ1-5; a weak D match, TRBD1 (5 bases). The V gene's germline CDR1 is LGHNA and CDR2 YSLEER. Trimming shortened V by 0 bases and J by 11 bases, and 11 bases separated the two germline ends. The CDR3 sequence is 13 residues long.